One T cell receptor beta chain is described in this entry. It has no known antigen specificity. Per-base qualities were not stored, and no clone one base away is much larger. The entry originates in a study of T cells after yellow fever vaccination (dated by TCRdb to about 2019). Turning to the overall study: The SMART-Seq v4 Ultra Low Input RNA kit was used to prepare libraries from fractions with low cell numbers. To follow T-cell clones before and after primary and booster YFV17D yellow fever vaccination, bulk TCR alpha and beta repertoires were sequenced over time. Two healthy male donors, one aged 18 to 30 and one aged 30 to 40 years, made up the cohort. Blood samples were taken at several timepoints before and after primary and secondary immunization, and bulk PBMC replicates and cell subsets were isolated.

In light of the paper, this sample's treatment or condition label describes: live attenuated yellow fever vaccine strain. At every blood-draw timepoint, two biological replicates of bulk PBMCs were collected. A standard Ficoll-Paque protocol was used to isolate PBMCs from peripheral blood. RNA was extracted with TriZol from bulk PBMCs, CD4 and CD8 fractions, and dextramer-positive and dextramer-negative fractions. Paper-wide results and their limitations: The secondary T-cell response was weaker than the primary response but faster, peaking on day 5 instead of day 15. Most clones expanded after primary vaccination were re-detected after the booster (just under 97% of CD4 and 88% of CD8), suggesting broad memory maintenance. Because only a couple of donors were included in the study, the extent to which the findings can be generalized is limited. Computational filtering was required because FACS-sorted repertoires could contain abundant contaminating clonotypes from the bulk population. A small fraction of clonotypes showed up in both the CD4 and CD8 compartments, probably as a result of convergent recombination.

TCR cDNA was synthesized by 5'RACE template switching, which introduced a universal primer site and unique molecular identifiers. cDNA synthesis was primed from both the TCR alpha and TCR beta constant segments. Libraries were amplified in two PCR steps, with sample barcodes and sequencing adapters added in the second step. Sequencing of libraries was done on Illumina HiSeq 2500 (2x100 bp) or NovaSeq (2x150 bp). The paper's data handling went like this. Reads were demultiplexed and collapsed into UMI consensus sequences with MIGEC, and V(D)J alignment was performed with MiXCR. Vaccine-responding clonotypes were defined with edgeR using replicate PBMC samples, requiring FDR below 0.01 and a log2 fold change above 5 up to day 15. Each bulk clonotype received a CD4 or CD8 identity based on whether the sequenced CD4 or CD8 repertoire contained that clonotype at higher abundance. The public reads were reprocessed in TCRdb via fastp at Q25 and MiXCR, keeping in-frame beta chains. Rows with a matching CDR3 protein are joined into one entry that keeps the most common DNA and genes. TCRdb assigned the V and J calls; the authors' analysis was not used. Counted in this sample were 500,000 to 700,000 distinct CDR3 sequences; roughly 21% of them appeared once. In total, the top ten clones hold roughly an eighth of the sample.

Sequenced material: PBMCs, taken 15 days after the yellow fever booster vaccination. This sequence was found in a man younger than 40 who received the YFV17D yellow fever vaccine.

The CDR3 in this case is CASSKGLAGGYEQYF. The bases read TGTGCCAGCAGCAAGGGACTAGCGGGAGGATACGAGCAGTACTTC. The V gene is TRBV6-1 and the J gene is TRBJ2-7, with 15 central nucleotides matching TRBD2. For CDR1 and CDR2, the germline V gene lists MNHNS and SASEGT. Trimming takes 6 bases off V and 4 bases off J; junction bases not matched to a gene: 4. The CDR3 covers 15 residues, taking in both the cysteine and the phenylalanine. Only the CDR3 DNA is retained, 45 bases long and in frame from the first base.